This T cell receptor (beta chain) was recorded in a study of long-term antiretroviral therapy in people with HIV (dated by TCRdb to between 2021 and 2022). Regarding the complete study: The earliest samples were collected approximately a decade before the 2015 WHO recommendation for immediate ART, a period when ART was typically delayed until CD4 counts fell. A retrospective serial study tested whether changes in peripheral blood TRB repertoire composition and diversity were associated with ART initiation and durable HIV suppression. A total of 150 to 200 cryopreserved PBMC samples came from 25 to 35 adults with confirmed HIV infection and were collected serially over a mean of around 6 years (range 1-12). About 35% of the 30 participants with HIV were female. No cross-contamination during QIAcube processing turned up in test extractions that ran a monoclonal T-cell line alongside 33 polyclonal samples. Beyond this particular receptor, the publication reports: Unsorted PBMC were profiled instead of sorted CD4+ and CD8+ T cells because pre-ART samples had limited cell numbers. Because PBMC availability was limited, only the TCR beta chain was sequenced, with no alpha chain pairing. No data were available on ART adherence, viral resistance or therapy changes, limiting inferences about post-ART repertoire changes. CDR3 length ranges in HIV repertoires were narrower than in controls, and network structure suggested an antigen-experienced repertoire with only a slight naive shift after ART. At every time point, the repertoire was dominated by expanded TRB clones first identified before ART initiation, although this dominance fluctuated and, in many PLHIV, declined after ART. Samples dated from the mid-2000s to the late 2010s, and the ART regimens used may be less effective than current ones. Starting ART was linked to a significant rise in TRB diversity, yet even with long-term ART the diversity remained significantly lower than in transplant donor controls.

Worth noting for this clone: Its antigen remains undetermined. One end of the junction varies from germline; a read error may be responsible.

Inclusion was restricted to participants for whom at least one PBMC sample before ART initiation and at least two post-ART samples were available. All participants with HIV were treated in the United States of America. Cryopreserved samples of about 1-11 million PBMC were thawed and washed before DNA extraction. At the time of the earliest PBMC sample, participants with HIV were aged between roughly 20 and 54 years. PBMC samples from each participant spanned 1-4 timepoints before ART initiation and 2-8 timepoints after ART initiation, with a median of 7 samples. For every participant, serial HIV viral load, CD4+ T-cell count, ART history and demographic data were obtained. Genomic DNA was extracted from unsorted PBMC with a Qiagen kit on a QIAcube, with processing performed in batches of 12 samples. The immunoSEQ hsTCRB v3.0 assay was used at survey level resolution to sequence the TRB variable region. A depth of about 40,000-50,000 T-cell genomes per sample was targeted for TRB sequencing. An Illumina MiSeq with a v3 150-cycle kit was used to sequence the pooled TRB libraries. The paper's data handling went like this. Repertoire analysis ran in R within a reproducible Nextflow workflow covering QC, data transformation and analysis. Custom analyses were implemented in LymphoSeq2, an R package for AIRR-Seq data exploration. After excluding several samples that yielded fewer than 5000 total TRB sequences, fewer than 200 HIV repertoires remained for analysis. Among the 170 to 200 HIV repertoires that were kept, around 60 were collected before ART initiation and about 130 were collected after ART initiation. Repertoires were downsampled to 5000 TRB nucleotide sequences, and summary statistics were averaged over 100 downsampling iterations. The analysis kept only TRB sequences whose CDR3 regions were at least seven amino acids long. Diversity was assessed using a clonality score derived from Shannon entropy and using the Gini coefficient. In the repertoire networks, any two of the top 5000 CDR3 amino acid sequences were linked whenever the two sequences differed by an edit distance of one. For TRB CDR3 amino acid sequences, GLIPH2 was used to predict antigen specificity groups and MHC restriction. To flag known CMV, EBV, HIV or tissue antigen associations, CDR3 amino acid sequences were matched against VDJdb and McPAS-TCR. Pre-ART, post-ART and control groups were compared with Wilcoxon signed-rank tests and Holm-Bonferroni correction. Imported from immuneACCESS, the table was reduced by TCRdb to in-frame sequences with V and J called. These copies leave out some clones; in studies compared against another copy, an unresolved V gene accounts for under half, and the cause of the remainder is not known. That table supplies the V and J calls and clone size; D and trimming were determined from the DNA. The sample yields around 20,000 clones; approximately 80% were counted once. The ten biggest clones cover roughly 5.9% of the sample.

The CDR3 goes from the cysteine to the phenylalanine over 14 residues. Just the 42-base CDR3 DNA is kept, in frame starting at base 1. The germline V gene (reference sequence) yields MNHNY for CDR1 and SVGAGI for CDR2. The sequence was obtained from a woman aged 25 to 45 with HIV. Recombination connected TRBV6-6 to TRBJ1-2, with no D gene named confidently. The sequencing here drew on unsorted PBMCs, taken 0.2 years after starting antiretroviral therapy. The nucleotide sequence reads as follows: TGTGCCAGCAAGGACGTAACCCCCATGGAAGTCCCCTTTTTC. Its protein reads: CASKDVTPMEVPFF.